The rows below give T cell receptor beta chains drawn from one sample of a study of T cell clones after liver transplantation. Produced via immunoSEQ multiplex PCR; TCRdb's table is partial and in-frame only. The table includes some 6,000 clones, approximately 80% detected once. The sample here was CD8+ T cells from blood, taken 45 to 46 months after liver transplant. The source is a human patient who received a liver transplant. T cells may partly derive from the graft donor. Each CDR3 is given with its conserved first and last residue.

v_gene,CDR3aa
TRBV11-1,CASSPTKAGNQPQHF
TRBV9,CASSVATRGSEAFF
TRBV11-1,CASSFGQELDTQYF
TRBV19,CASSAPGPPNTGELFF
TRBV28,CASSLKGMSSYNEQFF
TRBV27,CASREPGTWGYGYTF
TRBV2,CASLPRDRGNTIYF
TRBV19,CASSIGMERAPYNEQFF
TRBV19,CASSIVGSGNTEAFF
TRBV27,CASSWGVGAYEQYF
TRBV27,CASSSSYASGYNEQFF
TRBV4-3,CASKVSSDRYNEQFF
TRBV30,CAWSQWGNQPQHF
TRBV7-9,CASSPRGASASSYEQYF
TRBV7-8,CASSLTSGSWDTQYF
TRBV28,CATQGWTSGSGGTGELFF
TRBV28,CASSPLDRRFTDTQYF
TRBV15,CATSRDSGEQYF
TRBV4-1,CASSQFLGITDTQYF
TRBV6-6,CASSYSDRTDTQYF
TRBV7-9,CASSHDRGGYGYTF
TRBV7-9,CASSLFPLVAGELFF
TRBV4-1,CASSRGDTEAFF
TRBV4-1,CASSPIQGVLFGYTF
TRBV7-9,CASSLEADLRTEQYF
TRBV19,CAVHPLGATEAFF
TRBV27,CASSFSNQPQHF
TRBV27,CASSLQDGFNQPQHF
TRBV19,CASTDGTENQPQHF
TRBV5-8,CASSLEGGTYEQYF
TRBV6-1,CASSEIAGGYNEQFF
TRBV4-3,CASSQVQGSYYEQYF
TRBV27,CASSFSGTSYEQYF
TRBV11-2,CASSFGTGTLQETQYF
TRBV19,CASSILAGGPSYEQYF
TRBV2,CASSERDSSTDTQYF
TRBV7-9,CASLARSADTQYF
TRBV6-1,CASSLGDYGYTF
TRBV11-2,CASSPPVGQKYGYTF
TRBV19,CASNDRDYTGELFF
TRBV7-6,CASSSMTESYNEQFF
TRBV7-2,CASSLRGGTNEKLFF
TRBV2,CASRADAPYEQYF
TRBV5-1,CASSLQVGGSYEQYF
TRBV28,CASSLWNQPQHF
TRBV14,CASSRVRSSYEQYF
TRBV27,CATPPGPLNDTDTQYF
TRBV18,CASGQGAYEQYF
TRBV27,CASSLAGGSSYNEQFF